The source of this T cell receptor (beta chain) is a study of blood T cell repertoires in COVID-19. Whole-study context: COVID-19 samples from acute and convalescent phases originated in the United States, Italy and Spain. Sources were T cells, B-cell-depleted T cells, or PBMCs; the material itself was cDNA or gDNA.

The V gene's germline CDR1 is SGHNT and CDR2 YYREEE (reference sequence). The V gene lost 4 bases and the J gene lost 3 bases, with 11 bases spanning the gap. CDR3 size: 13 residues. Per the authors' pipeline: For nucleated cells, counts were estimated from reference gene primer amplification. TCRdb keeps only in-frame clones here, not all; method: immunoSEQ multiplex PCR. V and J calls and clone size are those listed in that table; D and trimming were worked out from the DNA. The data show about 170,000 clones, about 90% seen once. Those enrolled in Seattle joined during active infection and were followed longitudinally afterward.

Sequencing was carried out using peripheral blood. The V call is TRBV5-4, the J call TRBJ2-7; D possibly corresponds to TRBD1 (6 bases). This clonotype was obtained from a woman aged 60-75 years with COVID-19, enrolled during active disease. For the CDR3, the DNA is TGTGCCAGCAGCGTGGACAGTTACTACGAGCAGTACTTC. It encodes CASSVDSYYEQYF.